This TCR beta chain was obtained from a study of blood T cell repertoires in COVID-19. The overall study: Acute and convalescent COVID-19 specimens originated in the United States, Italy and Spain. Sources were T cells, B-cell-depleted T cells, or PBMCs; the material itself was cDNA or gDNA.

Trimming removed 4 bases at V and 3 bases at J, with 7 bases between. This CDR3 contains 12 residues. Per germline, CDR1 LGHDT and CDR2 YNNKEL (reference sequence). A few counts support this clone. Per the study methods: Estimation of nucleated cell counts was performed using reference gene primer amplification. TCRdb keeps only in-frame clones here, not all; method: immunoSEQ multiplex PCR. The V and J calls and the clone size are those of that table, but D and trimming were determined from the DNA. The profile shows about 190,000 clones, over 75% of them singletons. The receptor's source is a woman aged 50 to 60 with acute or convalescent COVID-19. V and J are TRBV3-1 (or the pseudogene TRBV3-2) and TRBJ2-7, with a tentative D call TRBD1 (5 bases). The sequenced material came from peripheral blood. Here the CDR3 reads CASSPQGYEQYF. CDR3 DNA sequence: TGTGCCAGCAGCCCTCAGGGCTACGAGCAGTACTTC.